Below, 31 T cell receptor beta chains from the same sample are listed, as sequenced in a study of blood T cell repertoires in COVID-19. Assay used: immunoSEQ multiplex PCR; TCRdb lists only in-frame clones, some missing. The top ten clones hold roughly 2% of a sample with some 180,000 clones, roughly 85% of them seen once. The sequenced sample was peripheral blood. Every receptor here comes from a woman aged 80 or over with acute or convalescent COVID-19.

This sequence joins TRBV5-1 and TRBJ1-1; TRBD1 matches at 7 bases. This CDR3 spans 17 amino acids. Germline V CDR1 and CDR2: SGHRS, YFSETQ. The V and J ends lost 0 bases and 0 bases, in that order; junction bases with no gene match: 8. CDR3 loop: CASSLDGPGGMNTEAFF. The CDR3 bases are TGCGCCAGCAGCTTGGACGGGCCAGGGGGGATGAACACTGAAGCTTTCTTT.

The chain has TRBV27 and TRBJ2-6, with D possibly being TRBD1 (5 bases). The CDR3 runs 17 residues. V lost 6 bases and J 2 bases, leaving 17 bases between the germline ends. CDR1 is MNHEY, CDR2 SMNVEV, per germline (reference sequence). The CDR3 DNA reads as TGTGCCAGCAGCCCTTTTCTTAGGGGCACTGGGGCCAACGTCCTGACTTTC. Translated: CASSPFLRGTGANVLTF.

This sequence joins TRBV5-1 and TRBJ2-1; TRBD1 might be the D (6 bases). Germline CDR1 reads SGHRS; CDR2 reads YFSETQ. This CDR3 has 14 residues. V was shortened by 0 bases and J by 8 bases, with 12 bases between the two germline ends. The CDR3 loop reads CASSLATGRDEQFF. Written as DNA, the CDR3 is TGCGCCAGCAGCTTGGCCACAGGGCGGGATGAGCAGTTCTTC.

The chain couples TRBV14 to TRBJ2-7, with 7 bases fitting TRBD2. J lost 3 bases, V lost 4 bases, and 6 bases had no gene match. The germline CDR1 and CDR2 sequences are SGHDN and FVKESK. The CDR3 consists of 14 residues. In DNA form, the CDR3 reads TGTGCCAGCAGCCTCGGGGGGAACAGCTACGAGCAGTACTTC. Protein sequence: CASSLGGNSYEQYF.

V and J are TRBV9 and TRBJ1-4; D is ambiguous. V was cut by 0 bases and J by 4 bases, with 7 bases left in between. Germline V gives CDR1 SGDLS, CDR2 YYNGEE. This CDR3 comprises 14 residues. Here the CDR3 DNA reads TGTGCCAGCAGCGTAGGCGTTAATAATGAAAAACTGTTTTTT. It specifies CASSVGVNNEKLFF.

The chain employs TRBV21-1 and TRBJ1-1; the table calls TRBD1, which could not be checked here. TRBV21-1 is designated a pseudogene. This CDR3 region has 16 residues. CDR3 bases: TGTGCCAGCAGCAAAGCGGGGACAGGGCCGAACACTGAAGCTTTCTTT. This encodes CASSKAGTGPNTEAFF.

The genes are TRBV6-5 and TRBJ1-1; D is unresolved. Germline CDR1 is MNHEY and CDR2 is SVGAGI. The V end lost 5 bases, the J end lost 7 bases, and 20 bases lay between the germline ends. This CDR3 comprises 15 residues. DNA of the CDR3: TGTGCCAGCAGTCCCCGACCGTCGTCGAGGGATGAAGCTTTCTTT. Translation: CASSPRPSSRDEAFF.

The genes are TRBV5-6 and TRBJ1-3, with TRBD1 as a possible D gene (6 bases). Between the trimmed V and J ends, which lost 2 bases and 2 bases, there was a span of 8 bases. This CDR3 spans 14 amino acids. Germline lookup yields CDR1 SGHDT and CDR2 YYEEEE. The CDR3 coding sequence is TGTGCCAGCAGCTTCACAGGGACTGGAAACACCATATATTTT. This sequence encodes CASSFTGTGNTIYF.

This chain connects TRBV6-1 to TRBJ1-2; TRBD1 matches at 9 bases. CDR3 size: 16 residues. V was pared by 4 bases and J by 6 bases, with 12 bases of the junction left unmatched. Germline-derived CDR1 and CDR2 are MNHNS and SASEGT. This CDR3 reads CASSVGTGMVQNGYTF. The CDR3 nucleotides are TGTGCCAGCAGTGTGGGGACAGGGATGGTGCAAAATGGCTACACCTTC.

This chain links TRBV5-1 with TRBJ2-3, with 9 bases identical to TRBD2. The CDR3 contains 15 residues. Trimming cost V 2 bases and J 4 bases; bases outside gene matches: 5. CDR1 SGHRS and CDR2 YFSETQ come from the germline V gene. CDR3 residues: CASSLAGGIADTQYF. The CDR3 DNA is TGCGCCAGCAGCTTAGCGGGGGGTATCGCAGATACGCAGTATTTT.

This clone showed up just once. The chain combines TRBV7-9 with TRBJ2-5; D is ambiguous. CDR3 size: 14 residues. CDR1 and CDR2 (germline): SEHNR, FQNEAQ (reference sequence). Trimming shortened V by 5 bases and J by 2 bases, and 12 bases separated the two germline ends. CDR3 loop: CASSPFAIQETQYF. Written as DNA, the CDR3 is TGTGCCAGCAGCCCTTTCGCTATTCAAGAGACCCAGTACTTC. Looking up the rest from reference TRBV7-9 and TRBJ2-5 gives the full variable domain: DTGVSQNPRHKITKRGQNVTFRCDPISEHNRLYWYRQTLGQGPEFLTYFQNEAQLEKSRLLSDRFSAERPKGSFSTLEIQRTEQGDSAMYLCASSPFAIQETQYFGPGTRLLVL.

This chain uses TRBV19 with TRBJ2-5; D may be TRBD1 (5 bases). The V end was cut by 4 bases, the J end by 8 bases, with 17 bases between. CDR1 and CDR2 from the germline V gene are LNHDA and SQIVND (reference sequence). The CDR3 sequence is 14 residues long. The CDR3 region has the DNA TGTGCCAGTAGTAAACAGGTGGGATTGGCTACCCAGTACTTC. It specifies CASSKQVGLATQYF.

The gene calls are TRBV30 and TRBJ1-5; D gene unclear. The CDR3 spans 13 residues. The germline V and J ends were trimmed by 7 bases and 0 bases, with 10 bases remaining between them. Germline values: CDR1 GTSNPN, CDR2 SVGIG (reference sequence). Here the CDR3 DNA reads TGTGCCTCGGCGGCGAATAGCAATCAGCCCCAGCATTTT. Translation: CASAANSNQPQHF. The full variable domain, in which reference TRBV30 and TRBJ1-5 provide the parts outside the CDR3, is SQTIHQWPATLVQPVGSPLSLECTVEGTSNPNLYWYRQAAGRGLQLLFYSVGIGQISSEVPQNLSASRPQDRQFILSSKKLLLSDSGFYLCASAANSNQPQHFGDGTRLSIL.

The chain combines TRBV7-2 with TRBJ2-1; weak D call: TRBD2 (5 bases). Germline CDR1 SGHTA, CDR2 FQGNSA. The CDR3 covers 16 residues. Trimming removed 0 bases at V and 4 bases at J, with 13 bases between. The CDR3 region is CASSLASRGLYNEQFF. In DNA form, the CDR3 reads TGTGCCAGCAGCTTAGCTAGTCGGGGTCTTTACAATGAGCAGTTCTTC.

This sequence joins TRBV2 and TRBJ1-5; TRBD1 agrees at 8 bases. Germline V gives CDR1 SNHLY, CDR2 FYNNEI. J gave up 5 bases and V 4 bases, and 7 bases lay outside the gene matches. CDR3 size: 15 residues. The CDR3 region has the DNA TGTGCCAGCAGTGCCGGGACAGGCGGGCATCAGCCCCAGCATTTT. This translates into CASSAGTGGHQPQHF. The complete variable domain, with remaining parts taken from reference TRBV2 and TRBJ1-5, reads EPEVTQTPSHQVTQMGQEVILRCVPISNHLYFYWYRQILGQKVEFLVSFYNNEISEKSEIFDDQFSVERPDGSNFTLKIRSTKLEDSAMYFCASSAGTGGHQPQHFGDGTRLSIL.

V is TRBV11-3 and J is TRBJ1-5, with 8 positions matching TRBD1. The germline V gene encodes CDR1 SGHNT and CDR2 YENEEA. Unmatched junction bases numbered 11, after V lost 5 bases and J lost 5 bases. The CDR3 is made up of 16 amino acids. The CDR3 reads CASSLSRDRIYQPQHF. CDR3 nucleotides: TGTGCCAGCAGCCTGAGTAGGGACAGGATCTATCAGCCCCAGCATTTT.

The gene calls are TRBV7-9 and TRBJ1-4; D gene uncertain. V was pared by 6 bases and J by 5 bases, with 16 bases between. The germline V gene has CDR1 SEHNR and CDR2 FQNEAQ (reference sequence). This CDR3 comprises 15 residues. CDR3 DNA: TGTGCCAGCAGTTCGAGCACGGGAAACAATGAAAAACTGTTTTTT. Residues: CASSSSTGNNEKLFF.

In its sample, this clone was seen a few times. The V call is TRBV9, the J call TRBJ2-2, with 11 positions matching TRBD2. The CDR3 contains 15 residues. Germline trimming cut 7 bases from V and 7 bases from J; bases unmatched to any gene: 9. CDR1 is SGDLS and CDR2 is YYNGEE in the germline V gene. CDR3 region: CASGLAGGLGGELFF. The DNA for the CDR3 is TGTGCCAGCGGATTAGCGGGGGGGCTTGGCGGGGAGCTGTTTTTT.

V and J are TRBV5-1 and TRBJ2-5, with a tentative D call TRBD1 (6 bases). The V gene lost 4 bases and the J gene lost 5 bases, with 18 bases spanning the gap. The CDR3 has 15 amino acids. In germline, CDR1 is SGHRS, CDR2 YFSETQ. In DNA form, the CDR3 reads TGCGCCAGCAGCCCCGGATCAGGGGAGCTGGAGACCCAGTACTTC. Translated, it gives CASSPGSGELETQYF. Based on the CDR3 plus reference TRBV5-1 and TRBJ2-5, the full variable domain is KAGVTQTPRYLIKTRGQQVTLSCSPISGHRSVSWYQQTPGQGLQFLFEYFSETQRNKGNFPGRFSGRQFSNSRSEMNVSTLELGDSALYLCASSPGSGELETQYFGPGTRLLVL.

This clone appeared a single time. The gene calls are TRBV15 and TRBJ1-5; TRBD1 matches at 8 bases. Germline V gene lookup returns CDR1 LNHNV and CDR2 YYDKDF (reference sequence). The ends lost 5 bases at V and 12 bases at J; junction bases unmatched: 9. CDR3 size: 13 residues. The CDR3 protein is CATSPDRGVRQHF. CDR3 nucleotide sequence: TGTGCCACCAGCCCCGACAGGGGAGTCCGCCAGCATTTT.

The chain joins TRBV2 to TRBJ2-5; 7 bases are shared with TRBD2. There are 17 residues in the CDR3. Germline lookup yields CDR1 SNHLY and CDR2 FYNNEI. V trimming: 1 base; J trimming: 1 base; junction bases outside the gene matches: 9. CDR3 in amino acids: CASSEGVIAGVQETQYF. As DNA, the CDR3 is TGTGCCAGCAGTGAAGGGGTAATTGCGGGGGTCCAAGAGACCCAGTACTTC.

The chain uses TRBV19 and TRBJ2-1; tentatively, D is TRBD1 (6 bases). The V end lost 5 bases, the J end lost 1 base, and 15 bases lay between the germline ends. CDR3 size: 16 residues. Germline CDR1 reads LNHDA; CDR2 reads SQIVND (reference sequence). The CDR3 reads CASSPQHRESYNEQFF. The CDR3 DNA reads as TGTGCCAGTAGTCCCCAGCACAGGGAATCCTACAATGAGCAGTTCTTC. The variable domain in full, with the rest retrieved from reference TRBV19 and TRBJ2-1, is DGGITQSPKYLFRKEGQNVTLSCEQNLNHDAMYWYRQDPGQGLRLIYYSQIVNDFQKGDIAEGYSVSREKKESFPLTVTSAQKNPTAFYLCASSPQHRESYNEQFFGPGTRLTVL.

This clone was observed once. The J gene is TRBJ2-3, the V gene TRBV15, with a tentative D call TRBD2 (6 bases). The CDR3 extends over 15 amino acids. Deletions cut 3 bases from V and 0 bases from J, with 10 bases between. Germline V gene data show CDR1 as LNHNV and CDR2 as YYDKDF (reference sequence). In nucleotides, the CDR3 is TGTGCCACCAGCAGTCTAGCGTCTAGCACAGATACGCAGTATTTT. The encoded protein is CATSSLASSTDTQYF.

This chain links TRBV11-2 with TRBJ2-2, with a tentative D call TRBD2 (6 bases). Germline CDR1 is SGHAT and CDR2 is FQNNGV. This CDR3 is built from 14 residues. Trimming stripped 5 bases from V and 8 bases from J, with 15 bases between. The DNA for the CDR3 is TGTGCCAGCAGCCCACTAGCCTACCAGGGGGAGCTGTTTTTT. Translated: CASSPLAYQGELFF.

This clone was counted a single time. The J gene is TRBJ1-1, the V gene TRBV19; 10 bases agree with TRBD1. V lost 0 bases, J lost 7 bases, and 5 bases stayed unmatched. Germline assignment: CDR1 LNHDA and CDR2 SQIVND (reference sequence). This CDR3 comprises 15 residues. The CDR3 here is CASSIDRDRGIEAFF. DNA for the CDR3: TGTGCCAGTAGTATAGACCGGGACAGGGGCATTGAAGCTTTCTTT. The full variable domain, with the rest looked up from reference TRBV19 and TRBJ1-1, is DGGITQSPKYLFRKEGQNVTLSCEQNLNHDAMYWYRQDPGQGLRLIYYSQIVNDFQKGDIAEGYSVSREKKESFPLTVTSAQKNPTAFYLCASSIDRDRGIEAFFGQGTRLTVV.

The chain carries TRBV6-6 and TRBJ1-5; D is unresolved. The CDR3 sequence is 12 residues long. Germline CDR1 MNHNY, CDR2 SVGAGI (reference sequence). Trimming cost V 0 bases and J 7 bases, with 4 bases left between them. The CDR3 bases are TGTGCCAGCAGTTACTCCGGGCAGCCCCAGCATTTT. Translated, it gives CASSYSGQPQHF.

The chain recombines TRBV5-8 with TRBJ1-5; no clear D. Germline loops: CDR1 SGHTS, CDR2 YDEGEE. This CDR3 is built from 12 residues. Trimming stripped 1 base from V and 6 bases from J, with 5 bases between. The CDR3 is CASSLYRQPQHF. The DNA for the CDR3 is TGTGCCAGCAGCTTGTATCGTCAGCCCCAGCATTTT.

The chain uses TRBV14 and TRBJ1-1; 10 bases line up with TRBD1. CDR1 and CDR2 (germline): SGHDN, FVKESK. This CDR3 is built from 16 residues. Trimming took 5 bases from V and 3 from J; bases not matched to a gene: 9. The CDR3 DNA reads as TGTGCCAGCAGCGGAACGGGACAGGGGTCTTACACTGAAGCTTTCTTT. Its protein product is CASSGTGQGSYTEAFF.

This rearrangement joins TRBV4-1 to TRBJ1-2; D remains ambiguous. Trimming removed 0 bases from V and 8 bases from J, with 10 bases in between. The CDR3 runs to 13 residues. Germline assignment: CDR1 MGHRA and CDR2 YSYEKL. The CDR3 DNA sequence: TGCGCCAGCAGCCAAGAAGCGGGCGCCGGCTACACCTTC. Its translation is CASSQEAGAGYTF.

This clone was observed a handful of times. The rearrangement links TRBV28 to TRBJ2-5; weak D call: TRBD2 (5 bases). Trimming shortened V by 5 bases and J by 2 bases, and 12 bases separated the two germline ends. CDR1 MDHEN and CDR2 SYDVKM come from the germline V gene. This CDR3 is 14 amino acids long. The CDR3 sequence: CASSLGAAQETQYF. The CDR3 DNA reads as TGTGCCAGCAGTCTTGGAGCGGCTCAAGAGACCCAGTACTTC.

The chain combines TRBV29-1 with TRBJ2-7; 9 nucleotides agree with TRBD2. The junction had 2 bases not matched to a gene; V was cut back by 0 bases and J by 2 bases. Germline-derived CDR1 and CDR2 are SQVTM and ANQGSEA. The CDR3 is made up of 14 amino acids. The CDR3 here is CSVEEPSGAYEQYF. The CDR3 region has the DNA TGCAGCGTTGAAGAGCCTAGCGGGGCCTACGAGCAGTACTTC.